Shown below are 7 T cell receptor beta chains from a single sample sequenced in a study of regulatory T cells in long-lasting Graves disease. The time point is: persistent/refractory GD, antithyroid drugs over 5 years with positive TRAb. From RNA extracted from PBMCs, the TCR library was made. iRepertoire HTBI primers and Arm-PCR of CDR3 regions built TCR beta libraries. TCRdb reprocessed the multiplex PCR reads with MiXCR, giving one entry per CDR3 protein. The table has some 330,000 distinct CDR3 sequences, more than 20% seen once. The specimen comprised peripheral blood mononuclear cells (PBMCs), sampled when the disease was refractory, from a patient treated with antithyroid drugs. Receptors were obtained from a woman between 40 and 50 years old with Graves disease.

This clonotype came up a few times. This sequence joins TRBV20-1 and TRBJ2-7; 12 nucleotides agree with TRBD2. V was pared by 4 bases and J by 1 base, with 17 bases of the junction left unmatched. The germline V gene encodes CDR1 DFQATT and CDR2 SNEGSKA (reference sequence). This CDR3 is 19 amino acids long. The CDR3 region has the DNA TGCAGTGCTATCGGTTTGCCGGGACTAGCGGGCGGAGGGTCCTACGAGCAGTACTTC. It yields the protein CSAIGLPGLAGGGSYEQYF.

This clonotype was counted many times. This rearrangement joins TRBV28 to TRBJ2-7; 9 bases match TRBD2. V was pared by 6 bases and J by 4 bases, with 4 bases of the junction left unmatched. Germline CDR1 MDHEN, CDR2 SYDVKM. CDR3 length: 13 residues. CDR3 in amino acids: CASRVAGDYEQYF. CDR3 DNA: TGTGCCAGCAGGGTAGCGGGAGATTACGAGCAGTACTTC.

In this sample, this clonotype turned up many times. V usage is TRBV2 and J usage is TRBJ2-7; 7 positions agree with TRBD1. Germline V gene data show CDR1 as SNHLY and CDR2 as FYNNEI. J lost 4 bases, V lost 7 bases, and 7 bases had no gene match. The CDR3 has 13 residues. The CDR3, as DNA: TGTGCCAGCAAGTTGGGACAGCAGTACGAGCAGTACTTC. Translation: CASKLGQQYEQYF.

This chain joins TRBV28 and TRBJ2-7; D possibly corresponds to TRBD2 (5 bases). Germline V lookup: CDR1 MDHEN, CDR2 SYDVKM. Trimming removed 3 bases from V and 4 bases from J, with 10 bases in between. This CDR3 is 13 amino acids long. This CDR3 reads CASSLRADYEQYF. In DNA, the CDR3 is TGTGCCAGCAGTTTGAGGGCGGATTACGAGCAGTACTTC.

This clonotype was found a few times. The rearrangement uses TRBV5-6 and TRBJ2-5, with unresolved D. The CDR3 runs 13 residues. V was cut by 1 base and J by 3 bases, with 7 bases left in between. Germline V gives CDR1 SGHDT, CDR2 YYEEEE. The CDR3 DNA follows: TGTGCCAGCAGCTTGAACATCGAAGAGACCCAGTACTTC. Protein: CASSLNIEETQYF. Full variable domain (missing parts from reference TRBV5-6 and TRBJ2-5): DAGVTQSPTHLIKTRGQQVTLRCSPKSGHDTVSWYQQALGQGPQFIFQYYEEEERQRGNFPDRFSGHQFPNYSSELNVNALLLGDSALYLCASSLNIEETQYFGPGTRLLVL.

This clonotype was seen ten or more times. This rearrangement joins TRBV27 to TRBJ1-5; D not resolved. This CDR3 region has 13 residues. Germline CDR1 is MNHEY and CDR2 is SMNVEV (reference sequence). The ends were cut back, 6 bases at V and 7 bases at J, with 13 bases in the middle. The CDR3 spells CASSPAGNQPQHF. In nucleotides, the CDR3 is TGTGCCAGCAGCCCAGCCGGGAACCAGCCCCAGCATTTT.

This clonotype was seen a few times. The chain recombines TRBV5-6 with TRBJ1-5; maybe TRBD1 (6 bases). The CDR3 has 15 residues. Germline CDR1 is SGHDT and CDR2 is YYEEEE. Trimming stripped 5 bases from V and 3 bases from J, with 15 bases between. CDR3 DNA sequence: TGTGCCAGCAGAAACAGGGTAGGGTCCAATCAGCCCCAGCATTTT. Translation gives CASRNRVGSNQPQHF.